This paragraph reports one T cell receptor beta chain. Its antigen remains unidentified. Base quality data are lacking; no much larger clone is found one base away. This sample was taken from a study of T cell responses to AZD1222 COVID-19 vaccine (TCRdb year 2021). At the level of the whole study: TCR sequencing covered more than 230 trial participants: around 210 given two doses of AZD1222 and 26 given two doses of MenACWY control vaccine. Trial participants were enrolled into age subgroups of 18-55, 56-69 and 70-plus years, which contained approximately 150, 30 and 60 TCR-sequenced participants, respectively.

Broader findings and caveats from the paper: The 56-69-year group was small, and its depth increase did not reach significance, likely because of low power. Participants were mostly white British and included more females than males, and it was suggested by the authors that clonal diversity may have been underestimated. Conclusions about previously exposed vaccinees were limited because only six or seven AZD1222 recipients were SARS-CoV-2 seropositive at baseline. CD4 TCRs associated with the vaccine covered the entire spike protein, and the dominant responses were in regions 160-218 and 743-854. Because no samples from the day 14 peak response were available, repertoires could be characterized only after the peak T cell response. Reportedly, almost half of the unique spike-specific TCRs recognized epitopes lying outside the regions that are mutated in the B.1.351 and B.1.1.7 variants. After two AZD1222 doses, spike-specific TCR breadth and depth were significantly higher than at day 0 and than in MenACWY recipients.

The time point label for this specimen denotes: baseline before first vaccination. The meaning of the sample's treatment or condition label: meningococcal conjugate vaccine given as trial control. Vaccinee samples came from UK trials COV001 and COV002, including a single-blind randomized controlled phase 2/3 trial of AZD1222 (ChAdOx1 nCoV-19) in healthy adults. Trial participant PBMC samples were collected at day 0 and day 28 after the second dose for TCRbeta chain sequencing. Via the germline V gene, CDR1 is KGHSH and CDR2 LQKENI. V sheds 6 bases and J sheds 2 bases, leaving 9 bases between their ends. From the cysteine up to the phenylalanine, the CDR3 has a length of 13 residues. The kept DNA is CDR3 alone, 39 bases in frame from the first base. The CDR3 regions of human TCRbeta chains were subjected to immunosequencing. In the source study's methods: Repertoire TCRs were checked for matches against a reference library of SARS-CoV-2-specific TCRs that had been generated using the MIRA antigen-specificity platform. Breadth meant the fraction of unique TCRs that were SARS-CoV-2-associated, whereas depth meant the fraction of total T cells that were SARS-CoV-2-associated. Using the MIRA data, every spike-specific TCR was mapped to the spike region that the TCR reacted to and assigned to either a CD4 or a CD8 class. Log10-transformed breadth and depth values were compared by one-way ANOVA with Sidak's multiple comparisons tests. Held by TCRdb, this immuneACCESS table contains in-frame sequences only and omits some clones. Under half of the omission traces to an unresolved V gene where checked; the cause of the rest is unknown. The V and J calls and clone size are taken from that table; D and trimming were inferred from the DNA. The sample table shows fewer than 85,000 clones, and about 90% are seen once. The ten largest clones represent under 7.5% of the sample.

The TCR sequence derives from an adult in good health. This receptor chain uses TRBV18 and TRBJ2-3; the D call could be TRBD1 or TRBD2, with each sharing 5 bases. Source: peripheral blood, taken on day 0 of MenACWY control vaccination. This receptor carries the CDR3 CASSSGPTDTQYF. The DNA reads TGTGCCAGCTCGTCGGGACCCACAGATACGCAGTATTTT.